Given below is one TCR beta chain in context. This clonotype was counted ten times or more. Its target antigen remains unknown. Base-call qualities are not available, and no considerably larger clone is one nucleotide away. The library was made by RT-PCR. The instrument given in TCRdb is Illumina HiSeq 2500. Using fastp trimming at Q25 and MiXCR clonotype assembly, TCRdb reanalyzed the public sequencing data and kept in-frame beta chains. Rows with a matching CDR3 protein are joined into one entry that keeps the most common DNA and genes. A total of hundreds of thousands of distinct CDR3 sequences appear in this sample, about 11% of them only once. Of the sample, roughly 9.6% is held by the ten largest clones. This entry comes from a study of response to subunit inactivated influenza vaccine (dated by TCRdb to between 2018 and 2020). Looking at the study overall: The study used deep quantitative T cell receptor repertoire profiling to track responses to a trivalent subunit inactivated influenza vaccine. Overall study outcomes, separate from this receptor: According to the authors, only a limited number of new T cells may be recruited by each seasonal influenza vaccination.

Sequences SEHNR (CDR1) and FQNEAQ (CDR2) are obtained from the germline V gene (reference sequence). Counted from cysteine to phenylalanine, this CDR3 has 14 amino acids. Solely the CDR3 DNA is kept, with 42 bases framed from the first base. At the junction V is shortened by 5 bases and J by 3 bases, with 13 bases in between. These data are also associated with another study on T cells expressing NK-cell markers. Drawing on the second study: The TCR beta cDNA libraries were made using 5'RACE template switching, a step that added both a universal primer site and unique molecular identifiers. TCR beta-chain repertoires were profiled in sorted CD3+CD56+NKG2C+, CD3+CD56+NKG2C- and CD3+CD56-NKG2C+ T-cell subsets from eight donors. Among the eight sequenced donors, only one was HCMV-seronegative, while the other seven were HCMV-seropositive. To restrict sorting to alphabetaTCR-expressing T cells, an anti-gammadeltaTCR antibody was added in several experiments. In several donors, the dominant CD3+CD56+NKG2C+ clonotypes ranked among the top 10 CD8+ clonotypes, making up about 1.0-7.5% of CD8+ T cells. Those dominant clonotypes were again the most abundant among CD3+CD56-NKG2C+ cells in a handful of donors, at about 25-60.1%. Whether the expanded NKG2C-expressing T cell clones were specific for HCMV antigens remained unclear. Randomly selected healthy volunteers, three men and five women, were used as the eight sequenced donors. To determine HCMV serostatus, a commercial ELISA kit was used to detect HCMV-specific IgG in serum. Peripheral blood mononuclear cells were isolated from blood by Ficoll density gradient centrifugation. Bulk peripheral blood T-cell repertoires were additionally sequenced from unsorted PBMC for roughly six donors. cDNA synthesis was primed from the TCR beta constant segment, followed by two successive PCR amplification steps. Sequencing of the libraries produced 2 x 150 bp reads on Illumina HiSeq 2000/2500, MiSeq or NextSeq. Reads were demultiplexed and grouped by UMI with MIGEC, and clonotypes were assembled and quantified with MiTCR. To exclude erroneous sequences, only TCR cDNA sequences supported by at least two reads were retained. The tcR package was used for downstream repertoire analysis, and clonotypes were matched between fractions using CDR3 nucleotide sequence together with V segment. VDJmatch was used to annotate antigen specificity against VDJdb, with one amino acid substitution allowed in CDR3.

Source: PBMCs from blood, taken on the day of vaccination. This TCR was sampled from a man between 45 and 60 years old who received an inactivated influenza vaccine. Donor details come from another sample of the same person, matched by shared clones. The sequence links TRBV7-9 to TRBJ1-1; too little of a D gene remains to name it. The CDR3 sequence is CASSPENWDTEAFF. The DNA is as follows: TGTGCCAGCAGCCCAGAAAACTGGGACACTGAAGCTTTCTTT.